Presented here are 4 T cell receptor beta chains from one specimen sequenced in a study of blood T cell repertoires in COVID-19. Method: immunoSEQ multiplex PCR; TCRdb's copy keeps in-frame clones and lacks some. Of 85,000 to 130,000 clones in the sample, about 64% are singletons; the top ten hold approximately 0.9%. Sequenced sample: peripheral blood. These TCRs come from a human donor with acute or convalescent COVID-19. The donor label of this sample is uncertain.

This clone has a handful of counts. The rearrangement uses TRBV2 and TRBJ1-6; 8 bases match TRBD1. The CDR3 covers 13 residues. V dropped 6 bases and J dropped 10; count of bases not matched to a gene: 5. Germline values: CDR1 SNHLY, CDR2 FYNNEI. CDR3 region: CASRAGGGSPLHF. For the CDR3, the DNA is TGTGCCAGCAGGGCAGGGGGCGGGTCACCCCTCCACTTT. The complete variable domain, with remaining parts taken from reference TRBV2 and TRBJ1-6, reads EPEVTQTPSHQVTQMGQEVILRCVPISNHLYFYWYRQILGQKVEFLVSFYNNEISEKSEIFDDQFSVERPDGSNFTLKIRSTKLEDSAMYFCASRAGGGSPLHFGNGTRLTVT.

The genes are TRBV2 and TRBJ2-5, with a weak D call TRBD1 (6 bases). The CDR3 is made up of 15 amino acids. Germline CDR1 and CDR2: SNHLY and FYNNEI. The ends were cut back, 7 bases at V and 1 base at J, with 16 bases in the middle. The DNA for the CDR3 is TGTGCCAGCACCGTTGTGGCAGGGGCCCAAGAGACCCAGTACTTC. It codes for CASTVVAGAQETQYF.

The chain employs TRBV5-5 and TRBJ2-1, with 9 bases identical to TRBD2. Germline CDR1 reads SGHKS; CDR2 reads YYEKEE (reference sequence). V gave up 5 bases and J gave up 4 bases; unmatched junction bases: 10. The CDR3 is made up of 16 amino acids. The CDR3 coding sequence is TGTGCCAGCAGGTCGAGAGCGGGGGGAGGATACAATGAGCAGTTCTTC. The encoded protein is CASRSRAGGGYNEQFF.

This chain joins TRBV7-8 and TRBJ1-2; 8 bases are shared with TRBD1. This CDR3 comprises 13 residues. The germline CDR1 and CDR2 sequences are SGHVS and FQNEAQ. Trimming at V came to 2 bases and at J to 8 bases, leaving 4 bases not matched to a gene. The CDR3 DNA reads TGTGCCAGCAGCTTACGCGGACAGGGAGGCTACACCTTC. It codes for CASSLRGQGGYTF. Drawing the rest from reference TRBV7-8 and TRBJ1-2, the complete variable domain is GAGVSQSPRYKVAKRGQDVALRCDPISGHVSLFWYQQALGQGPEFLTYFQNEAQLDKSGLPSDRFFAERPEGSVSTLKIQRTQQEDSAVYLCASSLRGQGGYTFGSGTRLTVV.